The clone carrying this TCR beta chain appeared once. Its antigen is still unknown. This table comes from immunoSEQ multiplex PCR, and its TCRdb copy is limited to in-frame clones, with some not included. The sample has 100,000 to 150,000 clones; around 88% are singletons. Collection occurred without any documented infections or immune events in donors. There are 12 residues in the CDR3. Germline CDR1 reads MNHNS; CDR2 reads SASEGT. With 8 bases clipped from V and 2 bases from J, the junction kept 2 bases outside the gene matches. The sample belongs to a study of identifying expanded T cells in peripheral blood. Study results and limitations: Differentially abundant clones: roughly 1.2 between replicates, about 15 at around 14 days, around 20 at four. Clone count variance between two-week samples rose with total template count.

The TCR sequence derives from a person between 18 and 75 years old in good health. The sequenced sample consisted of blood. V and J are TRBV6-1 and TRBJ2-7; TRBD1 agrees at 8 bases. CDR3 protein: CASDRGTYEQYF. DNA of the CDR3: TGTGCCAGCGACAGGGGAACCTACGAGCAGTACTTC.